This T cell receptor (beta chain) is drawn from a study of shared clonotypes between healthy human individuals. The CDR3 runs to 13 residues. V shed 8 bases and J shed 0 bases, with 10 bases lying between them. Germline loops: CDR1 MNHNY, CDR2 SVGAGI (reference sequence). Repertoires were generated with immunoSEQ multiplex PCR, while TCRdb's copy carries only in-frame clones and drops some. Of about 1.5 million clones in the sample, roughly 96% were seen once. The clonotype comes from a man between 25 and 39 years old in good health. Sequenced material: naive CD4+ T cells sorted from blood. Documented subset: CD45RA+ positively selected. The chain combines TRBV6-6 with TRBJ1-1; D is ambiguous. CDR3 DNA: TGTGCCAGCTCGCGGCAGATGAACACTGAAGCTTTCTTT. Its protein is CASSRQMNTEAFF.